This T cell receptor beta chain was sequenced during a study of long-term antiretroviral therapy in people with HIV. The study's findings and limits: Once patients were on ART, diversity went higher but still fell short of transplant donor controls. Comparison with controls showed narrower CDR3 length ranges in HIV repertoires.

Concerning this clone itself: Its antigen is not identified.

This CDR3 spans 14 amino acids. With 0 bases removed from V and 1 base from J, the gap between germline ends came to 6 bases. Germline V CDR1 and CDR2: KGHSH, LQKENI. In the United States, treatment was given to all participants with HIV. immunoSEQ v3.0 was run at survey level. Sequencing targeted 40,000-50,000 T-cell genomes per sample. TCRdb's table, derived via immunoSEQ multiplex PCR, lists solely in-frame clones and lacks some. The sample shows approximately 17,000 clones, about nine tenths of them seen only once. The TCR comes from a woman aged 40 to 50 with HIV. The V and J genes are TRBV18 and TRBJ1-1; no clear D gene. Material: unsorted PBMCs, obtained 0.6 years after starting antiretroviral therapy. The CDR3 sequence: CASSPPPGNTEAFF. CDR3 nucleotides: TGTGCCAGCTCACCACCGCCAGGGAACACTGAAGCTTTCTTT.